Listed here are 16 T cell receptor beta chains from one sample, sequenced in a study of T cells in pancreatic ductal adenocarcinoma. Sequenced by immunoSEQ multiplex PCR; TCRdb stores in-frame clones only, minus some. The table shows about 5,400 clones, with about 72% occurring only once. Surgery without prior neoadjuvant therapy was the treatment of the selected pancreatic ductal adenocarcinoma patients. Sample: pancreatic tumor tissue. All receptors derive from a human donor with pancreatic ductal adenocarcinoma.

The table lists this clone with a count of one. Because the CDR3's place on the DNA is in doubt, the DNA is left out and the CDR3 is given as listed by TCRdb. This chain joins TRBV6-1 and TRBJ1-5. The CDR3 sequence runs 14 residues, both termini included. In germline, CDR1 is MNHNS, CDR2 SASEGT. CDR3 in amino acids: CASSVSVRGQPQHF.

This clone was counted only a few times. This sequence joins TRBV7-2 and TRBJ1-1; 7 bases match TRBD1. The CDR3 loop spans 15 amino acids. The J segment lost 0 bases and the V segment lost 5 bases, leaving 6 bases of the junction unmatched. Germline CDR1 SGHTA, CDR2 FQGNSA. CDR3 loop: CASSVGGTVNTEAFF. The CDR3 DNA reads as TGTGCCAGCAGCGTAGGGGGGACAGTGAACACTGAAGCTTTCTTT.

The V call is TRBV4-3, the J call TRBJ2-5, with 7 nucleotides matching TRBD2. CDR1 is LGHNA and CDR2 is YSLEER in the germline V gene. V shed 1 base and J 5 bases; nucleotides not matched to a gene: 10. The CDR3 is 16 amino acids. CDR3 DNA: TGCGCCAGCAGCCAAGTTGCAGGCGGGGGTTATGAGACCCAGTACTTC. Protein: CASSQVAGGGYETQYF.

The chain combines TRBV28 with TRBJ2-7; tentatively, D is TRBD1 (6 bases). CDR1 is MDHEN, CDR2 SYDVKM, per germline. The CDR3 consists of 11 residues. Deletions cut 6 bases from V and 3 bases from J, with 6 bases between. The CDR3 DNA is TGTGCCAGCAGACAGGGCTACGAGCAGTACTTC. Its translation is CASRQGYEQYF.

For the CDR3, the DNA is TGTGCCAGCAGGTCGAGTAGTGGGGCCAACGTCCTGACTTTC. Translating it yields CASRSSSGANVLTF. The chain carries TRBV6-6 and TRBJ2-6, with no clear D. Trimming stripped 6 bases from V and 3 bases from J, with 9 bases between. Germline V CDR1 and CDR2: MNHNY, SVGAGI (reference sequence). This CDR3 is built from 14 residues.

CDR3 region: CASSEGQGGFSEAFF. The CDR3 DNA is TGCGCCAGCAGTGAGGGGCAGGGTGGGTTTAGTGAAGCTTTCTTT. The chain combines TRBV10-2 with TRBJ1-1; D may be TRBD1 (5 bases). CDR1 WSHSY and CDR2 SAAADI come from the germline V gene. There are 15 residues in the CDR3. V was clipped by 2 bases and J by 7 bases, with 17 bases between them.

In this sample, this clone turned up a few times. The chain joins TRBV29-1 to TRBJ2-2; 7 nucleotides align to TRBD1. Germline V gene sequence: CDR1 SQVTM, CDR2 ANQGSEA. This CDR3 has 13 residues. Unmatched junction bases numbered 6, after V lost 5 bases and J lost 6 bases. This CDR3 is CSVRQGGPGELFF. CDR3 in DNA: TGCAGCGTTCGACAGGGCGGGCCCGGGGAGCTGTTTTTT.

The rearrangement links TRBV2 to TRBJ1-1; the match to TRBD1 covers 8 bases. Germline V lookup: CDR1 SNHLY, CDR2 FYNNEI. Trimming cost V 6 bases and J 2 bases; bases outside gene matches: 8. There are 15 residues in the CDR3. DNA for the CDR3: TGTGCCAGCAGCCCCCGGGACAGGAAAAACACTGAAGCTTTCTTT. Amino acids: CASSPRDRKNTEAFF.

This clone was counted a single time. Different DNA sequences within this sample yield the same CDR3. This chain uses TRBV4-2 with TRBJ1-2; 10 positions agree with TRBD1. The length of the CDR3 is 15 residues. Germline values: CDR1 LGHNA, CDR2 YNFKEQ. The V gene end was trimmed by 3 bases and the J gene end by 4 bases; junction bases not matched to a gene: 5. The CDR3 region has the DNA TGTGCCAGCAGCCAGTCCAGGACAGGGGGCTATGGCTACACCTTC. This sequence encodes CASSQSRTGGYGYTF.

The gene calls are TRBV29-1 and TRBJ2-3, with D maybe TRBD1 (6 bases). CDR3 size: 13 residues. Germline V CDR1 and CDR2: SQVTM, ANQGSEA. V lost 6 bases, J lost 5 bases, and 15 bases lay in between. CDR3 DNA: TGCAGCGTGACCCGGGACACCAGAGATACGCAGTATTTT. Protein product: CSVTRDTRDTQYF.

Here the CDR3 DNA reads TGTGCCAGCCACGAGGCGGGGGGAAAGGCAGATACGCAGTATTTT. Its protein is CASHEAGGKADTQYF. The rearrangement uses TRBV28 and TRBJ2-3; 8 bases align to TRBD2. CDR3 length: 15 amino acids. Germline-derived CDR1 and CDR2 are MDHEN and SYDVKM. Trimming took 8 bases from V and 4 from J; bases not matched to a gene: 11. Full variable domain (missing parts from reference TRBV28 and TRBJ2-3): DVKVTQSSRYLVKRTGEKVFLECVQDMDHENMFWYRQDPGLGLRLIYFSYDVKMKEKGDIPEGYSVSREKKERFSLILESASTNQTSMYLCASHEAGGKADTQYFGPGTRLTVL.

V and J are TRBV5-6 and TRBJ1-1, with D unresolved. Germline V gene sequence: CDR1 SGHDT, CDR2 YYEEEE. Trimming stripped 2 bases from V and 3 bases from J, with 8 bases between. This CDR3 is built from 13 residues. CDR3 loop: CASSFGEDTEAFF. CDR3 bases: TGTGCCAGCAGCTTTGGAGAGGACACTGAAGCTTTCTTT.

J is TRBJ1-1 and V is TRBV18, with 11 bases identical to TRBD1. The germline CDR1 and CDR2 sequences are KGHSH and LQKENI. Trimming cost V 4 bases and J 3 bases; bases outside gene matches: 4. There are 15 residues in the CDR3. CDR3 protein: CASSLGQGAYTEAFF. In DNA, the CDR3 is TGTGCCAGCTCACTTGGACAGGGGGCTTACACTGAAGCTTTCTTT.

This chain links TRBV10-3 with TRBJ2-3, with 13 bases identical to TRBD2. From germline, CDR1 is ENHRY and CDR2 SYGVKD. The trim removed 10 bases at V and 5 bases at J, leaving 6 bases unmatched. The CDR3 totals 14 residues. As DNA, the CDR3 is TGTGCCACCACTAGCGGGGGGGCCCGAGATACGCAGTATTTT. Translation: CATTSGGARDTQYF.

V gene TRBV7-6 combines with J gene TRBJ1-1, with 8 bases lining up with TRBD1. The CDR3 extends over 13 amino acids. The V and J ends lost 4 bases and 7 bases, in that order; junction bases with no gene match: 5. Germline CDR1 and CDR2: SGHVS and FNYEAQ. The chain's CDR3 is CASSSLDRVEAFF. In DNA, the CDR3 is TGTGCCAGCAGCTCTCTGGACAGGGTTGAAGCTTTCTTT.

J is TRBJ2-3 and V is TRBV13, with TRBD2 matching over 9 bases. V shed 1 base, J shed 4 bases, and the junction held 9 bases outside the gene matches. The CDR3 consists of 17 residues. CDR1 PRHDT and CDR2 FYEKMQ come from the germline V gene (reference sequence). CDR3 residues: CASSLVLASGAADTQYF. CDR3 in DNA: TGTGCCAGCAGCTTAGTCCTGGCTAGCGGGGCGGCAGATACGCAGTATTTT.